Listed below are T cell receptor beta chains from one sample, sequenced in a study of shared clonotypes between healthy human individuals. Here immunoSEQ multiplex PCR was the method, and the copy in TCRdb shows in-frame clones only, minus some. The repertoire holds almost 700,000 clones, with under 95% as singletons. The sample comprised naive CD8+ T cells sorted from blood. The receptors come from a man younger than 45 in good health. Both conserved end residues are part of each CDR3. D genes are given only for firm matches. Size is omitted from some rows. Given values are once, few, many or a class for expanded clones.

d_gene: TRBD2; v_gene: TRBV4-1; len: 15; abundance: .; j_gene: TRBJ2-7; CDR3aa: CASSQGREGSYEQYF; CDR3nt: TGCGCCAGCAGCCAAGGACGGGAGGGCTCCTACGAGCAGTACTTC
d_gene: .; v_gene: TRBV15; len: 13; abundance: .; j_gene: TRBJ2-2; CDR3aa: CAVPEKPTGELFF; CDR3nt: TGTGCCGTTCCGGAGAAACCTACCGGGGAGCTGTTTTTT
d_gene: .; v_gene: TRBV5-8; len: 15; abundance: .; j_gene: TRBJ2-1; CDR3aa: CASSSPGDSYNEQFF; CDR3nt: TGTGCCAGCAGCTCACCGGGCGACTCCTACAATGAGCAGTTCTTC
d_gene: .; v_gene: TRBV7-6; len: 14; abundance: .; j_gene: TRBJ2-1; CDR3aa: CASSLGESYNEQFF; CDR3nt: TGTGCCAGCAGCTTGGGAGAATCATACAATGAGCAGTTCTTC
d_gene: .; v_gene: TRBV10-3; len: 13; abundance: .; j_gene: TRBJ2-5; CDR3aa: CAITSGDQETQYF; CDR3nt: TGTGCCATCACTTCAGGGGACCAAGAGACCCAGTACTTC
d_gene: TRBD2; v_gene: TRBV4-3; len: 17; abundance: .; j_gene: TRBJ2-7; CDR3aa: CASSPEVAGGGIYEQYF; CDR3nt: TGCGCCAGCAGCCCCGAGGTAGCGGGAGGGGGGATTTACGAGCAGTACTTC
d_gene: .; v_gene: TRBV14; len: 13; abundance: .; j_gene: TRBJ2-7; CDR3aa: CASSQDVAYEQYF; CDR3nt: TGTGCCAGCAGCCAGGATGTGGCCTACGAGCAGTACTTC
d_gene: TRBD1; v_gene: TRBV27; len: 15; abundance: .; j_gene: TRBJ2-4; CDR3aa: CASSLSSGQGDIQYF; CDR3nt: TGTGCCAGCAGTTTATCCTCAGGTCAGGGGGACATTCAGTACTTC
d_gene: .; v_gene: TRBV5-4; len: 19; abundance: .; j_gene: TRBJ2-1; CDR3aa: CASSEPGQSAGVAYNEQFF; CDR3nt: TGTGCCAGCAGCGAACCGGGACAGTCAGCGGGAGTGGCCTACAATGAGCAGTTCTTC
d_gene: .; v_gene: TRBV4-1; len: 14; abundance: .; j_gene: TRBJ2-3; CDR3aa: CASSQVFGADTQYF; CDR3nt: TGCGCCAGCAGCCAAGTATTCGGGGCAGATACGCAGTATTTT
d_gene: .; v_gene: TRBV4-1; len: 15; abundance: .; j_gene: TRBJ2-7; CDR3aa: CASSLRQGSSYEQYF; CDR3nt: TGCGCCAGCAGCCTGCGGCAGGGAAGCTCCTACGAGCAGTACTTC
d_gene: .; v_gene: TRBV11-2; len: 15; abundance: .; j_gene: TRBJ2-5; CDR3aa: CASTPTRAGIETQYF; CDR3nt: TGTGCCAGCACCCCTACCCGGGCAGGAATAGAGACCCAGTACTTC
d_gene: .; v_gene: TRBV2; len: 14; abundance: .; j_gene: TRBJ2-1; CDR3aa: CASSAQGTYNEQFF; CDR3nt: TGTGCCAGCAGCGCACAGGGGACTTACAATGAGCAGTTCTTC
d_gene: .; v_gene: TRBV14; len: 18; abundance: once; j_gene: TRBJ1-1; CDR3aa: CASSQLPMRGRGNTEAFF; CDR3nt: TGTGCCAGCAGCCAACTACCGATGAGGGGCAGGGGGAACACTGAAGCTTTCTTT
d_gene: .; v_gene: TRBV6-1; len: 15; abundance: .; j_gene: TRBJ1-2; CDR3aa: CASSELGVQGYGYTF; CDR3nt: TGTGCCAGCAGTGAACTAGGAGTACAGGGCTATGGCTACACCTTC
d_gene: .; v_gene: TRBV5-6; len: 12; abundance: once; j_gene: TRBJ2-1; CDR3aa: CASSFSYNEQFF; CDR3nt: TGTGCCAGCAGCTTCTCGTACAATGAGCAGTTCTTC
d_gene: TRBD1; v_gene: TRBV7-9; len: 17; abundance: .; j_gene: TRBJ1-1; CDR3aa: CASSFFGRGTGGDEAFF; CDR3nt: TGTGCCAGCAGCTTTTTTGGGCGGGGGACAGGGGGTGATGAAGCTTTCTTT
d_gene: .; v_gene: TRBV21-1; len: 15; abundance: .; j_gene: TRBJ2-7; CDR3aa: CASDRDRGPTYEQYF; CDR3nt: TGTGCCAGCGACCGCGACAGGGGTCCTACCTACGAGCAGTACTTC
d_gene: TRBD2; v_gene: TRBV6-5; len: 14; abundance: .; j_gene: TRBJ2-7; CDR3aa: CASSPLRTRDEQYF; CDR3nt: TGTGCCAGCAGCCCGCTTAGGACTAGGGACGAGCAGTACTTC
d_gene: .; v_gene: TRBV27; len: 14; abundance: .; j_gene: TRBJ2-5; CDR3aa: CASSLLGGEETQYF; CDR3nt: TGTGCCAGCAGTTTATTGGGTGGAGAAGAGACCCAGTACTTC
d_gene: .; v_gene: TRBV5-1; len: 14; abundance: .; j_gene: TRBJ1-1; CDR3aa: CASSLWGTDTEAFF; CDR3nt: TGCGCCAGCAGCTTATGGGGGACGGACACTGAAGCTTTCTTT
d_gene: .; v_gene: TRBV25-1; len: 12; abundance: .; j_gene: TRBJ2-7; CDR3aa: CASSVGAYEQYF; CDR3nt: TGTGCCAGCAGTGTAGGCGCCTACGAGCAGTACTTC
d_gene: .; v_gene: TRBV6-1; len: 13; abundance: .; j_gene: TRBJ2-7; CDR3aa: CASSETVSYEQYF; CDR3nt: TGTGCCAGCAGTGAAACGGTCTCCTACGAGCAGTACTTC
d_gene: .; v_gene: TRBV4-3; len: 13; abundance: .; j_gene: TRBJ2-7; CDR3aa: CASSQYSTYEQYF; CDR3nt: TGCGCCAGCAGCCAATATAGCACCTACGAGCAGTACTTC
d_gene: .; v_gene: TRBV2; len: 12; abundance: .; j_gene: TRBJ2-7; CDR3aa: CASSEGAAEQYF; CDR3nt: TGTGCCAGCAGTGAGGGGGCGGCCGAGCAGTACTTC
d_gene: .; v_gene: TRBV29-1; len: 15; abundance: .; j_gene: TRBJ2-2; CDR3aa: CSVELRGRSTGELFF; CDR3nt: TGCAGCGTTGAACTCAGGGGACGGAGCACCGGGGAGCTGTTTTTT
d_gene: .; v_gene: TRBV18; len: 16; abundance: .; j_gene: TRBJ2-5; CDR3aa: CASSPLSERAQETQYF; CDR3nt: TGTGCCAGCTCACCACTATCAGAGAGGGCCCAAGAGACCCAGTACTTC
d_gene: .; v_gene: TRBV29-1; len: 12; abundance: .; j_gene: TRBJ1-1; CDR3aa: CSVTPMGTEAFF; CDR3nt: TGCAGCGTTACCCCGATGGGCACTGAAGCTTTCTTT
d_gene: .; v_gene: TRBV4-2; len: 11; abundance: .; j_gene: TRBJ2-7; CDR3aa: CASSQEYEQYF; CDR3nt: TGTGCCAGCAGCCAAGAATACGAGCAGTACTTC
d_gene: .; v_gene: TRBV5-1; len: 15; abundance: .; j_gene: TRBJ1-4; CDR3aa: CASSLGLEWGEKLFF; CDR3nt: TGCGCCAGCAGCTTGGGACTCGAGTGGGGTGAAAAACTGTTTTTT
d_gene: .; v_gene: TRBV27; len: 14; abundance: .; j_gene: TRBJ1-2; CDR3aa: CASSLVPPVGGYTF; CDR3nt: TGTGCCAGCAGTTTAGTTCCTCCGGTTGGTGGCTACACCTTC
d_gene: .; v_gene: TRBV27; len: 15; abundance: .; j_gene: TRBJ1-5; CDR3aa: CASSLSGYGNQPQHF; CDR3nt: TGTGCCAGCAGTTTATCGGGGTACGGCAATCAGCCCCAGCATTTT
d_gene: .; v_gene: TRBV6-1; len: 14; abundance: .; j_gene: TRBJ2-3; CDR3aa: CASSEFQGLDTQYF; CDR3nt: TGTGCCAGCAGTGAATTCCAGGGTTTAGATACGCAGTATTTT
d_gene: .; v_gene: TRBV10-2; len: 13; abundance: .; j_gene: TRBJ2-1; CDR3aa: CASSESKLSEQFF; CDR3nt: TGCGCCAGCAGTGAGTCCAAGCTGAGTGAGCAGTTCTTC
d_gene: TRBD2; v_gene: TRBV4-1; len: 15; abundance: .; j_gene: TRBJ2-1; CDR3aa: CASRGSSGSYNEQFF; CDR3nt: TGCGCCAGCAGGGGTTCTAGCGGTTCCTACAATGAGCAGTTCTTC
d_gene: TRBD1; v_gene: TRBV13; len: 15; abundance: .; j_gene: TRBJ2-7; CDR3aa: CASSSMDRGAYEQYF; CDR3nt: TGTGCCAGCAGCTCAATGGACAGGGGGGCCTACGAGCAGTACTTC
d_gene: .; v_gene: TRBV13; len: 14; abundance: .; j_gene: TRBJ1-1; CDR3aa: CASSFLRGTSEAFF; CDR3nt: TGTGCCAGCAGCTTTCTACGTGGGACGTCTGAAGCTTTCTTT
d_gene: TRBD1; v_gene: TRBV19; len: 14; abundance: .; j_gene: TRBJ1-1; CDR3aa: CASSAGQVNTEAFF; CDR3nt: TGTGCCAGTAGTGCAGGACAGGTGAACACTGAAGCTTTCTTT
d_gene: TRBD1; v_gene: TRBV6-5; len: 15; abundance: .; j_gene: TRBJ2-7; CDR3aa: CASSYSVPGGSEQYF; CDR3nt: TGTGCCAGCAGTTACTCGGTCCCAGGGGGCTCCGAGCAGTACTTC
d_gene: .; v_gene: TRBV27; len: 12; abundance: .; j_gene: TRBJ2-1; CDR3aa: CASSTVYNEQFF; CDR3nt: TGTGCCAGCAGTACCGTCTACAATGAGCAGTTCTTC
d_gene: .; v_gene: TRBV2; len: 16; abundance: .; j_gene: TRBJ2-2; CDR3aa: CASSRFRGQATGELFF; CDR3nt: TGTGCCAGCAGTAGATTTCGGGGACAAGCCACCGGGGAGCTGTTTTTT
d_gene: TRBD2; v_gene: TRBV6-5; len: 16; abundance: .; j_gene: TRBJ2-2; CDR3aa: CASSYSVAGLAGELFF; CDR3nt: TGTGCCAGCAGTTACTCGGTGGCAGGACTAGCCGGGGAGCTGTTTTTT
d_gene: TRBD1; v_gene: TRBV7-4; len: 14; abundance: .; j_gene: TRBJ1-5; CDR3aa: CASSAGGFGQPQHF; CDR3nt: TGTGCCAGCAGCGCAGGGGGGTTTGGTCAGCCCCAGCATTTT
d_gene: .; v_gene: TRBV5-5; len: 15; abundance: few; j_gene: TRBJ1-5; CDR3aa: CASSLGPGGNQPQHF; CDR3nt: TGTGCCAGCAGCTTGGGGCCCGGAGGCAATCAGCCCCAGCATTTT
d_gene: .; v_gene: TRBV5-1; len: 14; abundance: .; j_gene: TRBJ1-3; CDR3aa: CASSLVGVGNTIYF; CDR3nt: TGCGCCAGCAGCTTGGTTGGAGTTGGAAACACCATATATTTT
d_gene: .; v_gene: TRBV7-2; len: 17; abundance: .; j_gene: TRBJ2-4; CDR3aa: CASSLVLRGLAKNIQYF; CDR3nt: TGTGCCAGCAGCCTAGTTTTGCGAGGGCTAGCCAAAAACATTCAGTACTTC
d_gene: .; v_gene: TRBV5-6; len: 15; abundance: .; j_gene: TRBJ1-1; CDR3aa: CASSWGTQVIPEAFF; CDR3nt: TGTGCCAGCAGCTGGGGGACACAGGTGATACCCGAAGCTTTCTTT
d_gene: TRBD1; v_gene: TRBV27; len: 16; abundance: .; j_gene: TRBJ2-7; CDR3aa: CASSRPPGQGFYEQYF; CDR3nt: TGTGCCAGCAGCCGACCCCCGGGACAGGGTTTCTACGAGCAGTACTTC
d_gene: TRBD2; v_gene: TRBV5-1; len: 16; abundance: .; j_gene: TRBJ2-1; CDR3aa: CASSLYGTSGSDEQFF; CDR3nt: TGCGCCAGCAGCTTATACGGGACTAGCGGGAGCGATGAGCAGTTCTTC
d_gene: .; v_gene: TRBV6-5; len: 15; abundance: .; j_gene: TRBJ2-7; CDR3aa: CASSATGRPIYEQYF; CDR3nt: TGTGCCAGCAGTGCTACGGGACGCCCGATCTACGAGCAGTACTTC
d_gene: TRBD2; v_gene: TRBV7-8; len: 15; abundance: .; j_gene: TRBJ2-3; CDR3aa: CASRSTSGPTDTQYF; CDR3nt: TGTGCCAGCAGAAGTACTAGCGGGCCCACAGATACGCAGTATTTT